This is a list of T cell receptor beta chains from one sample in a study of T cells in Graves' hyperthyroidism and ophthalmopathy. Via MiXCR, TCRdb re-called the multiplex PCR reads, giving one row per CDR3 protein. The sample consists of hundreds of thousands of distinct CDR3 sequences, over 35% of them appearing once. The sequenced sample consisted of blood. The receptors originated from a man younger than 35 with Graves' hyperthyroidism. The CDR3 runs from the conserved cysteine through the conserved F or W. D genes are given only for firm matches. The size field is filled for only some rows; it gives once, few, many or a size class.

clone_size	j_call	v_call	d_call	cdr3_aa	cdr3_nt
.	TRBJ2-6	TRBV7-9	.	CASSPPGSSGANVLTF	TGTGCCAGCAGCCCTCCGGGGTCGTCTGGGGCCAACGTCCTGACTTTC
many	TRBJ1-1	TRBV19	TRBD1	CASSRDRGGRAFF	TGTGCCAGTAGTAGGGACAGGGGCGGTCGAGCTTTCTTT
few	TRBJ2-5	TRBV5-1	TRBD2	CASSLGAGDKETQYF	TGCGCCAGCAGCTTGGGAGCGGGGGATAAAGAGACCCAGTACTTC
once	TRBJ1-1	TRBV29-1	.	CSVSTGKAFF	TGCAGCGTTAGCACGGGTAAAGCTTTCTTT
many	TRBJ1-1	TRBV29-1	.	CSVARGNTEAFF	TGCAGCGTTGCTCGAGGGAACACTGAAGCTTTCTTT
.	TRBJ1-1	TRBV29-1	.	CSHGQGNTEAFF	TGCAGCCATGGGCAGGGGAACACTGAAGCTTTCTTT
.	TRBJ1-2	TRBV6-6	.	CASSKGDRAASRGYTF	TGTGCCAGCAGCAAAGGGGACCGAGCTGCGTCGAGGGGCTACACCTTC
.	TRBJ2-7	TRBV3-1	.	CASTGRANGYEQYF	TGTGCCAGCACTGGTCGGGCGAATGGTTACGAGCAGTACTTC
.	TRBJ2-7	TRBV24-1	.	CATNFRDTSYEQYF	TGTGCCACCAACTTCCGGGACACCTCCTACGAGCAGTACTTC
few	TRBJ2-2	TRBV7-9	.	CASRLREAGELFF	TGTGCCAGCAGGCTACGAGAAGCCGGGGAGCTGTTTTTT
.	TRBJ1-4	TRBV2	.	CASSQDRWGDAEKLFF	TGTGCCAGCAGCCAAGATCGTTGGGGGGACGCCGAAAAACTGTTTTTT
.	TRBJ1-6	TRBV6-6	.	CASAGTYNSPLHF	TGTGCCAGCGCGGGGACCTATAATTCACCCCTCCACTTT
many	TRBJ1-1	TRBV2	.	CASSGWDTEAFF	TGTGCCAGCAGTGGGTGGGACACTGAAGCTTTCTTT
.	TRBJ2-7	TRBV7-9	TRBD1	CASSGRTGVDEQYF	TGTGCCAGCAGCGGGCGGACAGGGGTGGACGAGCAGTACTTC
few	TRBJ1-1	TRBV7-9	.	CASSLGRPWGTEAFF	TGTGCCAGCAGCTTGGGCCGGCCTTGGGGCACTGAAGCTTTCTTT
many	TRBJ1-1	TRBV7-2	.	CASSILVTEAFF	TGTGCCAGCAGCATTCTAGTAACTGAAGCTTTCTTT
few	TRBJ2-5	TRBV11-3	TRBD2	CASSGLAAGQETQYF	TGTGCCAGCAGCGGGCTAGCGGCGGGCCAAGAGACCCAGTACTTC
.	TRBJ1-2	TRBV12-3/TRBV12-4	.	CASSGEAYGYTF	TGTGCCAGCAGTGGGGAGGCCTATGGCTACACCTTC
many	TRBJ1-2	TRBV7-9	.	CASSPLLETLSYGYTF	TGTGCCAGCAGCCCCCTCCTCGAGACGCTCTCCTATGGCTACACCTTC
few	TRBJ2-5	TRBV6-5	TRBD1	CASRGTANQETQYF	TGTGCCAGCAGGGGGACAGCGAACCAAGAGACCCAGTACTTC
few	TRBJ2-7	TRBV7-9	.	CASSLVQGIYEQYF	TGTGCCAGCAGCTTGGTCCAGGGGATATACGAGCAGTACTTC
.	TRBJ2-5	TRBV7-2	TRBD2	CASSSDGGGAGETQYF	TGTGCCAGCAGCTCAGACGGCGGGGGGGCCGGAGAGACCCAGTACTTC
few	TRBJ1-6	TRBV6-6	TRBD1	CASSHRATGANSPLHF	TGTGCCAGCAGTCACAGGGCCACAGGGGCCAATTCACCCCTCCACTTT
many	TRBJ1-2	TRBV7-9	TRBD1	CASSLEPRGREGYTF	TGTGCCAGCAGCTTAGAGCCCAGGGGGCGAGAAGGCTACACCTTC
many	TRBJ2-7	TRBV10-3	.	CAISDYYEQYF	TGTGCCATTAGCGACTACTACGAGCAGTACTTC
.	TRBJ1-4	TRBV4-1	TRBD1	CASSLDRGQGEKLFF	TGCGCCAGCAGCCTGGACAGGGGGCAAGGTGAAAAACTGTTTTTT
.	TRBJ1-4	TRBV2	TRBD1	CASSQVFQGDVNEKLFF	TGCGCCAGCAGCCAAGTCTTTCAGGGGGATGTTAATGAAAAACTGTTTTTT
.	TRBJ1-5	TRBV10-3	TRBD1	CAISLGQGLNQPQHF	TGTGCCATCAGTTTAGGACAGGGGCTCAATCAGCCCCAGCATTTT
.	TRBJ1-2	TRBV12-3/TRBV12-4	.	CASSFVLGSYGYTF	TGTGCCAGCAGTTTCGTGCTCGGCTCCTATGGCTACACCTTC
few	TRBJ1-2	TRBV12-5	.	CASGFSDIGPYGYTF	TGTGCTAGTGGTTTTAGCGACATAGGGCCCTATGGCTACACCTTC
few	TRBJ2-7	TRBV6-6	TRBD1	CASSPWLGTGDAYF	TGTGCCAGCAGCCCCTGGTTGGGGACAGGGGACGCGTACTTC
few	TRBJ2-7	TRBV5-1	.	CASSLVTGINEQYF	TGCGCCAGCAGCTTGGTAACAGGGATCAACGAGCAGTACTTC
many	TRBJ2-7	TRBV9	.	CASSVDGRSYEQYF	TGTGCCAGCAGCGTAGATGGCAGATCCTACGAGCAGTACTTC
few	TRBJ1-4	TRBV20-1	TRBD1	CSAREEGTGDEKLFF	TGCAGTGCTAGAGAGGAAGGGACAGGGGATGAAAAACTGTTTTTT
many	TRBJ2-2	TRBV10-3	.	CAISGLTNTGELFF	TGTGCCATCAGTGGACTTACGAACACCGGGGAGCTGTTTTTT
once	TRBJ1-6	TRBV10-3	.	CATSPGEIRAPLHF	TGTGCCACTAGTCCTGGGGAGATTAGGGCACCCCTCCACTTT
few	TRBJ2-5	TRBV6-1	.	CAGTPSWDRGETQYF	TGTGCCGGTACGCCCTCCTGGGACCGGGGAGAGACCCAGTACTTC
.	TRBJ1-2	TRBV6-5	.	CASSYSSIYGYTF	TGTGCCAGCAGTTACTCGAGCATCTATGGCTACACCTTC
.	TRBJ1-2	TRBV2	.	CATPEGFSYTF	TGTGCCACCCCGGAGGGTTTCAGCTACACCTTC
many	TRBJ2-7	TRBV29-1	.	CSVEGDASSYEQYF	TGCAGCGTTGAAGGAGATGCTAGCTCCTACGAGCAGTACTTC
.	TRBJ1-1	TRBV5-1	.	CASSQDIIVTEAFF	TGCGCCAGCAGTCAAGATATAATCGTGACTGAAGCTTTCTTT
.	TRBJ1-2	TRBV20-1	TRBD1	CSSRGPQGYTF	TGCAGTTCCAGGGGGCCTCAAGGCTACACCTTC
.	TRBJ2-2	TRBV7-8	.	CASSPSGDCRTGELFF	TGTGCCAGCAGCCCCTCGGGGGACTGTCGAACCGGGGAGCTGTTTTTT
few	TRBJ2-7	TRBV7-6	.	CASSPGTRDEQYF	TGTGCCAGCAGCCCAGGGACACGGGATGAGCAGTACTTC
few	TRBJ1-2	TRBV5-1	TRBD1	CASSRDRERGYTF	TGCGCCAGCAGCCGGGACAGGGAAAGAGGCTACACCTTC
.	TRBJ1-1	TRBV3-1	TRBD1	CASSHHDRGDAEAFF	TGTGCCAGCAGCCATCATGACAGGGGGGACGCTGAAGCTTTCTTT
many	TRBJ1-1	TRBV9	TRBD1	CASSAEQGTEAFF	TGTGCCAGCAGCGCCGAACAGGGGACTGAAGCTTTCTTT
many	TRBJ2-5	TRBV7-2	.	CASSLDWGTETQYF	TGTGCCAGCAGTCTGGACTGGGGTACGGAGACCCAGTACTTC
few	TRBJ2-7	TRBV2	.	CASSFGRVGHAEQYF	TGTGCCAGCAGCTTTGGCCGGGTTGGACACGCCGAGCAGTACTTC
many	TRBJ1-2	TRBV2	.	CASSETLGGYTF	TGTGCCAGCAGTGAGACACTGGGTGGCTACACCTTC
few	TRBJ1-1	TRBV5-1	.	CASSSGRDIAYAEAFF	TGCGCCAGCAGCTCTGGAAGGGACATCGCTTACGCTGAAGCTTTCTTT
.	TRBJ2-7	TRBV2	TRBD1	CASSQDFRQGGYEQYF	TGCGCCAGCAGCCAAGATTTTAGACAGGGGGGCTACGAGCAGTACTTC